The text below deals with one TCR beta chain. No antigen is known for it. Per-base qualities were not stored, and no clone one base away is much larger. Preparation of the library involved the immunoSEQ multiplex PCR assay. TCRdb provides this immuneACCESS table in a form limited to in-frame rearrangements. Some clones are lacking; in checked studies, under half of them reflect an unresolved V gene, and why the rest are absent is not known. Counted in this sample were some 130,000 clones; roughly 92% of them appeared once. Clones ranked in the top ten supply about 11% of the sample. The germline V gene provides CDR1 LGHNA and CDR2 YSLEER. The CDR3 starts with the cysteine, ends with the phenylalanine, and has 17 residues. Of the read, only the CDR3 DNA is kept; its 51 bases are in frame from base 1. Clipping removes 1 base from V and 6 bases from J, with 8 as the unmatched junction base count. The data derive from a study of control samples from healthy donors and cancer patients (dated by TCRdb to about 2020).

The specimen sequenced was blood. The chain is assembled from TRBV4-3 and TRBJ2-2; the junction holds 10 bases that match TRBD2. This TCR derives from a man aged 25-45 years in good health. This receptor carries the CDR3 CASSQVSLAGVAGELFF. At the DNA level, the sequence is TGCGCCAGCAGCCAAGTGAGTCTAGCGGGAGTCGCCGGGGAGCTGTTTTTT.